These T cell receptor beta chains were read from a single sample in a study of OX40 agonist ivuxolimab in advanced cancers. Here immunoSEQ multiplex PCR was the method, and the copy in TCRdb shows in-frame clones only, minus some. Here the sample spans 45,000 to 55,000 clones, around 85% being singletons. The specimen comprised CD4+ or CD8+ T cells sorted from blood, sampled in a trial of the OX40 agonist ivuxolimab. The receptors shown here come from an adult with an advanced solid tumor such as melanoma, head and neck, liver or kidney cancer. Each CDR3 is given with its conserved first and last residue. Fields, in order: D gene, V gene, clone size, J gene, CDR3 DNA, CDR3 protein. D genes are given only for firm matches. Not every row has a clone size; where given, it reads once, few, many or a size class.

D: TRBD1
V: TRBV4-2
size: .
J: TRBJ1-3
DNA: TGTGCCAGCAGCCACACAGGGGTTGAAAACACCATATATTTT
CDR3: CASSHTGVENTIYF

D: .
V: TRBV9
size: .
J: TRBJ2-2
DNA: TGTGCCAGCAGCGTAGGGCAGGGGGGCACCGGGGAGCTGTTTTTT
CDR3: CASSVGQGGTGELFF

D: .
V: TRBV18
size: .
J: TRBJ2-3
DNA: TGTGCCAGCTCACCATCTGGGGTAGCGGGCACAGATACGCAGTATTTT
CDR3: CASSPSGVAGTDTQYF

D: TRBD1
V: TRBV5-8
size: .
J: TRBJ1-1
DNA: TGTGCCAGCAGCCGGGGCACAGGGGGCGCGGACACTGAAGCTTTCTTT
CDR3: CASSRGTGGADTEAFF

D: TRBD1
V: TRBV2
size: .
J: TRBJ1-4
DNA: TGTGCCAGCAGGTCCACAGGGGGCTTGGAGGAAAAACTGTTTTTT
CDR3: CASRSTGGLEEKLFF

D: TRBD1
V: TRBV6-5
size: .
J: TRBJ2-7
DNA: TGTGCCAGCAGTTCCTGGGACAGCGAGCAGTACTTC
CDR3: CASSSWDSEQYF

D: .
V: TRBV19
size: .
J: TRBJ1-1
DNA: TGTGCCAGTAGGGGCTCTGAAGCTTTCTTT
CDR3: CASRGSEAFF

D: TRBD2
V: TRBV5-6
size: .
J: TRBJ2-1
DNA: TGTGCCAGCAGCATACCTAGACTAGCGGAGAATGAGCAGTTCTTC
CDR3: CASSIPRLAENEQFF

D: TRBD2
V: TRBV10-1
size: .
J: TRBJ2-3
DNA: TGCGCCAGCAGTGAGTCCGGACTAGCGGACCTAACCCTAGCAGATACGCAGTATTTT
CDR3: CASSESGLADLTLADTQYF

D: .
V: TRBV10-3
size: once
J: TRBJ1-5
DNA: TGTGCCATCAGTGAGAAGGGTGGGAATCAGCCCCAGCATTTT
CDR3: CAISEKGGNQPQHF

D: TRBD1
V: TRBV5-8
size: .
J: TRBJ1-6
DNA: TGTGCCAGCAGCGCGGGACAGGCGAATTCACCCCTCCACTTT
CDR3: CASSAGQANSPLHF

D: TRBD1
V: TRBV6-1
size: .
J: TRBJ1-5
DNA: TGTGCCGGACGATACAGGGGACTTAGCAATCAGCCCCAGCATTTT
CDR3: CAGRYRGLSNQPQHF

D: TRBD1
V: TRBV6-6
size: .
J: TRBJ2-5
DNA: TGTGCCAGCAGTCGGACAGGGGGTGTGTCGGAGACCCAGTACTTC
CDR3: CASSRTGGVSETQYF

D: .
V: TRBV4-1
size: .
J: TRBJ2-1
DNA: TGCGCCAGCAGCCAAGATCTGGCCGGGAGCGCATCCCACAATGAGCAGTTCTTC
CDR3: CASSQDLAGSASHNEQFF

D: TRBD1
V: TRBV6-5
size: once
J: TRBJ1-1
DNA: TGTGCCAGCAGTTCCTCGGACAGGTTGAACACTGAAGCTTTCTTT
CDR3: CASSSSDRLNTEAFF

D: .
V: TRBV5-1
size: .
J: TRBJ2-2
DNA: TGCGCCAGCAGCTTGGTTAAGAACACCGGGGAGCTGTTTTTT
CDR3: CASSLVKNTGELFF

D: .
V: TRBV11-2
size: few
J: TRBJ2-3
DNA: TGTGCCAGCTCGACACCCGGGAAGATCACAGATACGCAGTATTTT
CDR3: CASSTPGKITDTQYF